Below, 23 T cell receptor beta chains from the same sample are listed, as sequenced in a study of immune evolution from preneoplasia to lung adenocarcinoma. Measured with immunoSEQ multiplex PCR; TCRdb has only the in-frame clones, and not every one. Among tens of thousands of clones listed, 65% to 80% were seen once. Sequencing was performed on FFPE invasive lung adenocarcinoma tissue. These receptors all stem from a person between 55 and 70 years old with lung adenocarcinoma.

This chain joins TRBV9 and TRBJ2-1, with 12 bases matching TRBD2. V shed 4 bases and J 6 bases; nucleotides not matched to a gene: 17. This CDR3 contains 19 residues. Germline CDR1 reads SGDLS; CDR2 reads YYNGEE. The CDR3, as DNA: TGTGCCAGCAGCCCCTCTCGACTAGCGGGAGTCGGGTACTTCAATGAGCAGTTCTTC. As protein: CASSPSRLAGVGYFNEQFF.

The rearrangement uses TRBV7-2 and TRBJ2-1; weak D call: TRBD1 (5 bases). The V gene lost 5 bases and the J gene lost 5 bases, with 16 bases spanning the gap. CDR1 is SGHTA, CDR2 FQGNSA, per germline. This CDR3 contains 15 residues. CDR3 loop: CASSPRRVGHNEQFF. DNA for the CDR3: TGTGCCAGCAGCCCCCGCAGGGTCGGGCACAATGAGCAGTTCTTC.

This clone was observed once. The V and J genes are TRBV2 and TRBJ2-3, with TRBD2 matching over 8 bases. This CDR3 is 15 amino acids long. Germline CDR1 and CDR2: SNHLY and FYNNEI. J lost 1 base, V lost 6 bases, and 6 bases had no gene match. CDR3 DNA sequence: TGTGCCAGCAGACGAGCGGGAGTCGGCACAGATACGCAGTATTTT. Amino acids: CASRRAGVGTDTQYF.

The chain combines TRBV18 with TRBJ1-2; 8 bases fit TRBD1. Looked up from germline, CDR1 is KGHSH and CDR2 is LQKENI. This CDR3 is built from 15 residues. Germline trimming cut 3 bases from V and 4 bases from J; bases unmatched to any gene: 7. The CDR3 DNA follows: TGTGCCAGCTCACCGACGCAGGGGGCCGGCTATGGCTACACCTTC. Translating it yields CASSPTQGAGYGYTF.

The V gene is TRBV11-2, the J gene TRBJ2-7; D is perhaps TRBD1 (6 bases). Trimming pared 4 bases from V and 4 bases from J, leaving 17 bases between. This CDR3 spans 15 amino acids. Germline CDR1 is SGHAT and CDR2 is FQNNGV. CDR3 bases: TGTGCCAGCAGCTCTCTCGGTCGAGGGGGATACGAGCAGTACTTC. It encodes CASSSLGRGGYEQYF.

The V call is TRBV6-1, the J call TRBJ2-1; 10 nucleotides line up with TRBD2. The CDR3 covers 15 residues. The V gene's germline CDR1 is MNHNS and CDR2 SASEGT. V trimming: 7 bases; J trimming: 7 bases; junction bases outside the gene matches: 10. CDR3 nucleotide sequence: TGTGCCAGCATAGAGATAGCGGGAGGTGGGAATGAGCAGTTCTTC. This codes for CASIEIAGGGNEQFF.

The J gene is TRBJ2-3, the V gene TRBV29-1; the D is unclear. The CDR3 is 12 amino acids. Germline CDR1 reads SQVTM; CDR2 reads ANQGSEA. The V and J ends lost 3 bases and 2 bases respectively, with 6 bases between them. The CDR3 nucleotides are TGCAGCGTTGATGGCAACACAGATACGCAGTATTTT. Its protein is CSVDGNTDTQYF.

This clone was detected a few times. This sequence joins TRBV7-2 and TRBJ2-1; unclear D gene. The V end lost 4 bases, the J end lost 7 bases, and 11 bases lay between the germline ends. Germline assignment: CDR1 SGHTA and CDR2 FQGNSA. The CDR3 contains 13 residues. For the CDR3, the DNA is TGTGCCAGCAGCTCCAATGGTGTAAATGAGCAGTTCTTC. Its protein is CASSSNGVNEQFF.

A word on this clone: This may arise from a read error, as a much more abundant clone is one base away. The chain carries TRBV2 and TRBJ1-5; D gene unclear. The CDR3 sequence is 13 residues long. The germline gives CDR1 SNHLY, CDR2 FYNNEI. Trimming took 7 bases from V and 0 from J, leaving 7 bases between them. For the CDR3, the DNA is TGTGCCAGCATGGCGGATAGCAATCAGCCCCAGCATTTT. Protein: CASMADSNQPQHF.

V usage is TRBV28 and J usage is TRBJ1-2, with a tentative D call TRBD1 (6 bases). V was trimmed by 6 bases and J by 4 bases, leaving 9 bases between them. The CDR3 consists of 12 residues. Germline V gene data show CDR1 as MDHEN and CDR2 as SYDVKM. DNA of the CDR3: TGTGCCAGCAGCTCGGACAGCTATGGCTACACCTTC. It is translated as CASSSDSYGYTF.

The rearrangement links TRBV6-5 to TRBJ1-1; the D is unclear. The CDR3 loop spans 14 amino acids. Trimming removed 6 bases at V and 3 bases at J, with 14 bases between. Germline CDR1 is MNHEY and CDR2 is SVGAGI. Here the CDR3 DNA reads TGTGCCAGCAGGAGGCGGGTTCAGGACACTGAAGCTTTCTTT. This codes for CASRRRVQDTEAFF.

The rearrangement uses TRBV20-1 and TRBJ2-7; the D is unclear. Germline CDR1 DFQATT, CDR2 SNEGSKA (reference sequence). The ends were cut back, 1 base at V and 4 bases at J, with 5 bases in the middle. The CDR3 contains 11 residues. Written as DNA, the CDR3 is TGCAGTGCTAGAGGCGGTTACGAGCAGTACTTC. Amino acids: CSARGGYEQYF.

The rearrangement links TRBV28 to TRBJ2-7; 9 nucleotides agree with TRBD2. Germline CDR1 MDHEN, CDR2 SYDVKM. The CDR3 spans 15 residues. V was pared by 6 bases and J by 4 bases, with 10 bases of the junction left unmatched. CDR3 nucleotide sequence: TGTGCCAGCAGCCGCCTGACTAGCGGTAAATACGAGCAGTACTTC. As protein: CASSRLTSGKYEQYF. Variable domain in full (rest from reference TRBV28 and TRBJ2-7): DVKVTQSSRYLVKRTGEKVFLECVQDMDHENMFWYRQDPGLGLRLIYFSYDVKMKEKGDIPEGYSVSREKKERFSLILESASTNQTSMYLCASSRLTSGKYEQYFGPGTRLTVT.

The chain joins TRBV28 to TRBJ2-5, with D possibly matching TRBD1 (6 bases). The germline V gene encodes CDR1 MDHEN and CDR2 SYDVKM. V lost 5 bases, J lost 3 bases, and 16 bases lay in between. This CDR3 spans 15 amino acids. The CDR3 spells CASSPSATGKETQYF. The DNA of the CDR3 is TGTGCCAGCAGTCCTTCCGCCACAGGGAAAGAGACCCAGTACTTC.

This sequence joins TRBV2 and TRBJ2-7; 9 bases are shared with TRBD2. V shed 6 bases and J 0 bases; nucleotides not matched to a gene: 9. CDR1 and CDR2 from the germline V gene are SNHLY and FYNNEI. This CDR3 has 16 amino acids. CDR3 in DNA: TGTGCCAGCAGACGCCCCGGGACTAGCAGCTCCTACGAGCAGTACTTC. It specifies CASRRPGTSSSYEQYF.

The J gene is TRBJ2-3, the V gene TRBV6-6, with D tentatively TRBD1 (6 bases). This CDR3 has 14 amino acids. V dropped 6 bases and J dropped 2 bases, with 12 bases sitting between them. Germline V gene sequence: CDR1 MNHNY, CDR2 SVGAGI (reference sequence). The CDR3 DNA sequence: TGTGCCAGCAGGGATGGACAGTTCACAGATACGCAGTATTTT. Encoded protein: CASRDGQFTDTQYF.

The gene calls are TRBV7-9 and TRBJ2-7; 11 bases line up with TRBD2. Germline CDR1 reads SEHNR; CDR2 reads FQNEAQ (reference sequence). The CDR3 runs 13 residues. J was trimmed by 7 bases and V by 1 base; bases with no gene match: 0. CDR3 sequence reads: CASSLGLAGEQYF. The CDR3 DNA is TGTGCCAGCAGCTTAGGACTAGCGGGAGAGCAGTACTTC.

About this clone itself: The sample holds other DNA sequences that translate to the same CDR3. This sequence joins TRBV6-5 and TRBJ2-7, with TRBD2 matching 11 bases. Trimming cost V 2 bases and J 3 bases; bases outside gene matches: 6. Germline CDR1 MNHEY, CDR2 SVGAGI. The CDR3 loop spans 16 amino acids. DNA for the CDR3: TGTGCCAGCAGTTACCGCGGGACTAGCGGTTTCTACGAGCAGTACTTC. Its translation is CASSYRGTSGFYEQYF.

V gene TRBV2 combines with J gene TRBJ1-2; D possibly corresponds to TRBD1 (5 bases). Trimming pared 4 bases from V and 4 bases from J, leaving 13 bases between. The CDR3 is 14 amino acids. Germline CDR1 reads SNHLY; CDR2 reads FYNNEI. The CDR3 DNA reads TGTGCCAGCAGTGTGAAGGGGCGGGGCTATGGCTACACCTTC. Translating it yields CASSVKGRGYGYTF.

The V call is TRBV28, the J call TRBJ2-1; TRBD2 matches 7 bases. CDR1 is MDHEN, CDR2 SYDVKM, per germline. CDR3 length: 12 amino acids. V lost 5 bases, J lost 12 bases, and 7 bases stayed unmatched. In DNA form, the CDR3 reads TGTGCCAGCAGTGCCCCCGGGAGGTTGCAGTTCTTC. Protein sequence: CASSAPGRLQFF.

The rearrangement joins TRBV18 to TRBJ2-1; 11 positions agree with TRBD2. V trimming: 2 bases; J trimming: 4 bases; junction bases outside the gene matches: 1. Germline loops: CDR1 KGHSH, CDR2 LQKENI. CDR3 length: 15 amino acids. CDR3 region: CASSPGTSGYNEQFF. The CDR3 bases are TGTGCCAGCTCACCAGGGACTAGCGGATACAATGAGCAGTTCTTC.

The genes are TRBV29-1 and TRBJ2-4; D perhaps matches TRBD1 (6 bases). V lost 4 bases and J 0 bases, leaving 7 bases between the germline ends. The CDR3 is made up of 13 amino acids. Germline V gives CDR1 SQVTM, CDR2 ANQGSEA. CDR3: CSVADRAKNIQYF. The DNA of the CDR3 is TGCAGCGTTGCGGACAGAGCCAAAAACATTCAGTACTTC.

This chain's CDR3 is CAWSIKRGGMNTEAFF. The CDR3 DNA is TGTGCCTGGAGTATCAAGAGGGGGGGCATGAACACTGAAGCTTTCTTT. V is TRBV30 and J is TRBJ1-1; weak D call: TRBD1 (6 bases). Per germline, CDR1 GTSNPN and CDR2 SVGIG (reference sequence). The CDR3 is 16 amino acids. The V end was cut by 2 bases, the J end by 0 bases, with 16 bases between.